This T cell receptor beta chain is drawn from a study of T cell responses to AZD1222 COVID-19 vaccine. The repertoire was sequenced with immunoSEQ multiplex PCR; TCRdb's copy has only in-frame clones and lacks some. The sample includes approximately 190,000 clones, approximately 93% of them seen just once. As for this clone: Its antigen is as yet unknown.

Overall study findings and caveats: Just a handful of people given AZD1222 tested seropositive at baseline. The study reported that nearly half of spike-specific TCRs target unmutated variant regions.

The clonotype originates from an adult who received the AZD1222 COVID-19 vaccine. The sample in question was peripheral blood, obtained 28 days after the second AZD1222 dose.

CDR3 region: CASSLLRQPGAGELFF. The CDR3 DNA reads TGTGCCAGCAGTTTACTCCGACAGCCCGGGGCCGGGGAGCTGTTTTTT. The chain couples TRBV27 to TRBJ2-2, with D perhaps given as TRBD1 or TRBD2 (5 bases each). V was shortened by 2 bases and J by 6 bases, with 16 bases between the two germline ends. The CDR3 covers 16 residues. Germline V gene sequence: CDR1 MNHEY, CDR2 SMNVEV (reference sequence).